The clone carrying this TCR beta chain was counted between two and nine times. This entry is derived from a study of blood T cell repertoires in COVID-19. Sequencing was performed with immunoSEQ multiplex PCR; in TCRdb, only in-frame clones are kept and a portion is missing. Of about 280,000 clones in the sample, 75% to 90% were seen once. Losses at the gene ends were 5 bases for V and 5 bases for J; bases not matched to a gene: 6. The CDR3 is 14 amino acids. Germline V gives CDR1 SEHNR, CDR2 FQNEAQ (reference sequence). This rearrangement joins TRBV7-9 to TRBJ2-5, with 9 bases fitting TRBD1. The TCR sequence derives from a woman in her 30s who had recovered from COVID-19. The source material was peripheral blood. The CDR3: CASSATGGRETQYF. DNA for the CDR3: TGTGCCAGCAGCGCTACAGGGGGCCGTGAGACCCAGTACTTC.